What follows are 32 T cell receptor beta chains derived from one specimen sequenced in a study of T-cell reconstitution after alpha-beta-depleted transplantation in children. Unique molecular identifiers tagged the TCRbeta library. MiXCR was run by TCRdb on the PCR reads, yielding one entry per CDR3 protein. The sample lists about 610,000 distinct CDR3 sequences, roughly a tenth seen once, with about 4% in the top ten. The sample in question was PBMCs from the stem cell graft donor, obtained from the stem cell graft. The receptors shown here come from a human donor who donated a stem cell graft to a child with acute myeloid leukemia.

The chain employs TRBV6-5 and TRBJ1-1, with D possibly matching TRBD1 (5 bases). Trimming pared 5 bases from V and 4 bases from J, leaving 17 bases between. The CDR3 has 15 residues. Germline V gives CDR1 MNHEY, CDR2 SVGAGI. The CDR3 region has the DNA TGTGCCAGCAGTAACCAACGTCTGGGGGGCACTGAAGCTTTCTTT. Amino acid sequence: CASSNQRLGGTEAFF.

The chain employs TRBV3-1 and TRBJ1-5, with 7 positions matching TRBD1. The CDR3 length is 14 residues. Per the germline V gene, CDR1 is LGHDT and CDR2 is YNNKEL (reference sequence). V shed 2 bases, J shed 9 bases, and the junction held 7 bases outside the gene matches. In nucleotides, the CDR3 is TGTGCCAGCAGCCAAAACAGGGGCTGGGGGCCCCAGCATTTT. Its protein product is CASSQNRGWGPQHF.

This rearrangement joins TRBV7-2 to TRBJ2-3, with a possible D match to TRBD2 (6 bases). The CDR3 extends over 13 amino acids. Germline lookup yields CDR1 SGHTA and CDR2 FQGNSA. Trimming stripped 1 base from V and 7 bases from J, with 9 bases between. The CDR3 bases are TGTGCCAGCAGCTTAGGGGGGGTTAATACGCAGTATTTT. Its translation: CASSLGGVNTQYF.

This sequence joins TRBV20-1 and TRBJ1-5, with D perhaps matching TRBD1 (5 bases). This CDR3 comprises 14 residues. The germline CDR1 and CDR2 sequences are DFQATT and SNEGSKA (reference sequence). Deletions cut 1 base from V and 5 bases from J, with 12 bases between. Here the CDR3 reads CSARAGSGDQPQHF. The CDR3 nucleotides read TGCAGTGCTAGAGCAGGGAGTGGCGATCAGCCCCAGCATTTT.

This clonotype was counted between two and nine times. The chain is built from TRBV7-2 and TRBJ2-3, with D possibly TRBD2 on 5 matching bases. CDR1 SGHTA and CDR2 FQGNSA come from the germline V gene. Trimming removed 6 bases at V and 0 bases at J, with 13 bases between. CDR3 length: 15 amino acids. The CDR3 loop reads CASRPTRLSTDTQYF. CDR3 coding DNA: TGTGCCAGCAGGCCCACTAGGCTTAGCACAGATACGCAGTATTTT.

Comment on this clonotype: The conserved phenylalanine or tryptophan is not found at the CDR3 terminus, so this likely reflects a read error. The chain has TRBV5-1 and TRBJ1-4; unclear D gene. Trimming took 4 bases from V and 0 from J, leaving 4 bases between them. This CDR3 has 13 amino acids. Germline CDR1 reads SGHRS; CDR2 reads YFSETQ. The CDR3 DNA is TGCGCCAGCAGCCCCTCAACTAATGAAAAACTGTTTTGT. Protein: CASSPSTNEKLFC.

This clonotype showed up just a few times. V gene TRBV2 combines with J gene TRBJ2-4; possible D gene TRBD2, 6 bases. The CDR3 has 15 amino acids. Germline V gene data show CDR1 as SNHLY and CDR2 as FYNNEI. Trimming stripped 3 bases from V and 0 bases from J, with 9 bases between. CDR3 coding DNA: TGTGCCAGCAGTGAGATGGGACTAGCCAAAAACATTCAGTACTTC. This translates into CASSEMGLAKNIQYF. The complete variable domain, with remaining parts taken from reference TRBV2 and TRBJ2-4, reads EPEVTQTPSHQVTQMGQEVILRCVPISNHLYFYWYRQILGQKVEFLVSFYNNEISEKSEIFDDQFSVERPDGSNFTLKIRSTKLEDSAMYFCASSEMGLAKNIQYFGAGTRLSVL.

This clonotype was seen more than once but under ten times. The chain recombines TRBV6-2 or TRBV6-3 with TRBJ2-1, with D perhaps TRBD1 (5 bases). The CDR3 spans 12 residues. Trimming removed 4 bases from V and 10 bases from J, with 11 bases in between. Germline lookup yields CDR1 MNHEY and CDR2 SVGEGT. DNA of the CDR3: TGTGCCAGCAGTTCCTACAGGTTCGAGCAGTTCTTC. Its translation is CASSSYRFEQFF.

There are a few counts of this clonotype. The gene calls are TRBV24-1 and TRBJ2-4, with 10 bases matching TRBD2. Germline CDR1 and CDR2: KGHDR and SFDVKD. This CDR3 has 15 amino acids. Trimming cost V 2 bases and J 7 bases; bases outside gene matches: 4. CDR3 bases: TGTGCCACCAGTGATTCCCTAGCGGGAGCGAACATTCAGTACTTC. Encoded protein: CATSDSLAGANIQYF.

This clonotype was detected a few times. The chain couples TRBV10-2 to TRBJ2-1, with TRBD2 matching over 8 bases. This CDR3 is built from 14 residues. V lost 8 bases and J lost 7; bases outside the gene matches: 10. Germline V gene data show CDR1 as WSHSY and CDR2 as SAAADI. CDR3 sequence: CASGGGGRKNEQFF. Here the CDR3 DNA reads TGCGCCAGCGGGGGAGGCGGGAGGAAGAATGAGCAGTTCTTC.

This clonotype was recorded many times. V gene TRBV24-1 combines with J gene TRBJ2-1; 10 bases fit TRBD2. This CDR3 has 17 amino acids. Germline assignment: CDR1 KGHDR and CDR2 SFDVKD. With 0 bases clipped from V and 4 bases from J, the junction kept 5 bases outside the gene matches. This chain's CDR3 is CATSDLPPAGGYNEQFF. In DNA form, the CDR3 reads TGTGCCACCAGTGATTTGCCGCCAGCGGGGGGGTACAATGAGCAGTTCTTC.

The V gene is TRBV5-6, the J gene TRBJ2-7; 10 bases map to TRBD1. The V segment lost 4 bases and the J segment 9 bases; nucleotides outside the gene matches: 10. The CDR3 extends over 14 amino acids. The V gene's germline CDR1 is SGHDT and CDR2 YYEEEE. The CDR3 loop reads CASSPGDRGSGQYF. CDR3 coding DNA: TGTGCCAGCAGCCCTGGGGACAGGGGTTCTGGGCAGTACTTC.

The chain couples TRBV29-1 to TRBJ2-3; TRBD2 agrees at 9 bases. Germline V gene lookup returns CDR1 SQVTM and CDR2 ANQGSEA. The ends lost 7 bases at V and 6 bases at J; junction bases unmatched: 5. The CDR3 spans 12 residues. This CDR3 reads CSGASGADTQYF. The CDR3 DNA follows: TGCAGCGGGGCTAGCGGGGCCGATACGCAGTATTTT.

CDR3 protein: CSAPNRGLAIQYF. The CDR3 region has the DNA TGCAGTGCTCCTAACAGGGGTTTGGCCATTCAGTACTTC. The chain carries TRBV20-1 and TRBJ2-4; 7 bases line up with TRBD1. The germline V gene has CDR1 DFQATT and CDR2 SNEGSKA (reference sequence). The V and J ends lost 5 bases and 9 bases, in that order; junction bases with no gene match: 10. This CDR3 has 13 amino acids.

In this sample, this clonotype turned up many times. The chain is built from TRBV3-1 and TRBJ2-3, with 8 positions matching TRBD1. CDR1 and CDR2 from the germline V gene are LGHDT and YNNKEL (reference sequence). V trimming: 5 bases; J trimming: 6 bases; junction bases outside the gene matches: 13. The CDR3 is made up of 16 amino acids. CDR3 in DNA: TGTGCCAGCAGCAGCCGGCGGACAGGGTTGGGGGATACGCAGTATTTT. It codes for CASSSRRTGLGDTQYF.

The chain combines TRBV30 with TRBJ1-2, with D uncertain. Per the germline V gene, CDR1 is GTSNPN and CDR2 is SVGIG (reference sequence). The CDR3 spans 12 residues. Trimming pared 5 bases from V and 8 bases from J, leaving 15 bases between. The CDR3 DNA sequence: TGTGCCTGGTCGCAGGTGATTGAGGGCTACACCTTC. It is translated as CAWSQVIEGYTF.

This clonotype was recorded many times. V is TRBV14 and J is TRBJ2-2; D not certain. V was shortened by 1 base and J by 5 bases, with 11 bases between the two germline ends. Germline V gene sequence: CDR1 SGHDN, CDR2 FVKESK. The CDR3 spans 15 residues. The CDR3 protein is CASSQGQYGTGELFF. The CDR3 coding sequence is TGTGCCAGCAGCCAAGGGCAGTATGGGACCGGGGAGCTGTTTTTT.

This clonotype was seen a handful of times. The J gene is TRBJ2-5, the V gene TRBV7-2; no definite D call. The CDR3 sequence is 15 residues long. The germline V gene encodes CDR1 SGHTA and CDR2 FQGNSA. Trimming stripped 3 bases from V and 1 base from J, with 12 bases between. CDR3 residues: CASSLFLGPQETQYF. In nucleotides, the CDR3 is TGTGCCAGCAGCTTGTTCCTCGGACCCCAAGAGACCCAGTACTTC.

The J gene is TRBJ2-3, the V gene TRBV11-2; D uncertain. The germline V and J ends were trimmed by 8 bases and 1 base, with 10 bases remaining between them. Germline V lookup: CDR1 SGHAT, CDR2 FQNNGV. This CDR3 is 13 amino acids long. CDR3 DNA: TGTGCCAGCTGTACTGCGGGCACAGATACGCAGTATTTT. Translating gives CASCTAGTDTQYF.

This clonotype was counted at least ten times. CDR3: CASSVRGDGGYEQYF. CDR3 coding DNA: TGTGCCAGCAGCGTTAGAGGGGACGGTGGTTACGAGCAGTACTTC. This chain connects TRBV9 to TRBJ2-7; D might be TRBD1 or TRBD2, each matching 5 bases. From germline, CDR1 is SGDLS and CDR2 YYNGEE. This CDR3 contains 15 residues. Trimming took 2 bases from V and 4 from J, leaving 16 bases between them.

This clonotype was seen once. The rearrangement uses TRBV30 and TRBJ2-1, with TRBD2 identical over 8 bases. Germline V gene lookup returns CDR1 GTSNPN and CDR2 SVGIG (reference sequence). CDR3 size: 13 residues. V lost 3 bases to trimming and J lost 10 bases; unmatched junction nucleotides: 8. The CDR3 sequence: CAWRLAGYREQFF. Here the CDR3 DNA reads TGTGCCTGGAGGCTAGCGGGTTACCGGGAGCAGTTCTTC.

This clonotype was counted only a few times. The V gene is TRBV4-3, the J gene TRBJ2-7; TRBD1 matches 7 bases. The V and J ends lost 3 bases and 1 base, in that order; junction bases with no gene match: 6. Looked up from germline, CDR1 is LGHNA and CDR2 is YSLEER. This CDR3 is built from 15 residues. The CDR3 nucleotides read TGCGCCAGCAGCCAGGGGACAGCGCTTTCCTACGAGCAGTACTTC. Encoded protein: CASSQGTALSYEQYF.

This clonotype showed up many times. J is TRBJ2-6 and V is TRBV12-3 or TRBV12-4; maybe TRBD1 (5 bases). CDR3 length: 17 residues. Trimming took off 7 bases at V and 0 bases at J, with 16 bases between the two ends. CDR3 loop: CASTLWGLSSGANVLTF. In nucleotides, the CDR3 is TGTGCCAGCACCCTCTGGGGCCTTAGCTCTGGGGCCAACGTCCTGACTTTC.

This clonotype has just a few counts. The V and J genes are TRBV20-1 and TRBJ1-2, with D perhaps TRBD1 (5 bases). The CDR3 runs 14 residues. Trimming removed 6 bases from V and 4 bases from J, with 18 bases in between. CDR1 is DFQATT, CDR2 SNEGSKA, per germline (reference sequence). The CDR3 protein is CSAPPWQGLYGYTF. The CDR3 DNA follows: TGCAGTGCCCCGCCATGGCAGGGCCTCTATGGCTACACCTTC.

The chain recombines TRBV2 with TRBJ1-5; no clear D. This CDR3 has 16 residues. Per germline, CDR1 SNHLY and CDR2 FYNNEI. Trimming removed 2 bases at V and 3 bases at J, with 14 bases between. CDR3 residues: CASSERGMFLNQPQHF. CDR3 nucleotides: TGTGCCAGCAGTGAAAGAGGGATGTTCCTCAATCAGCCCCAGCATTTT.

This clonotype was seen many times. The CDR3 DNA sequence: TGTGCCAGCAGCTTAAGCGGGACCATGGGGAATGAGCAGTTCTTC. Its translation: CASSLSGTMGNEQFF. The V gene is TRBV7-3, the J gene TRBJ2-1, with D perhaps TRBD2 (6 bases). V lost 1 base and J lost 7, with 14 bases in between. The germline gives CDR1 SGHTA, CDR2 FQGTGA. The CDR3 has 15 residues. Looking up the rest from reference TRBV7-3 and TRBJ2-1 gives the full variable domain: GAGVSQTPSNKVTEKGKYVELRCDPISGHTALYWYRQSLGQGPEFLIYFQGTGAADDSGLPNDRFFAVRPEGSVSTLKIQRTERGDSAVYLCASSLSGTMGNEQFFGPGTRLTVL.

This clonotype appeared many times. V gene TRBV5-1 combines with J gene TRBJ2-3; 10 nucleotides align to TRBD2. J was trimmed by 3 bases and V by 0 bases; bases with no gene match: 4. The CDR3 has 16 residues. The V gene's germline CDR1 is SGHRS and CDR2 YFSETQ. This CDR3 is CASSLVASGSTDTQYF. The CDR3 DNA is TGCGCCAGCAGCTTGGTGGCTAGCGGGAGTACAGATACGCAGTATTTT.

This clonotype was found a few times. This chain uses TRBV2 with TRBJ1-5; D not certain. Between the trimmed V and J ends, which lost 0 bases and 5 bases, there was a span of 5 bases. The germline gives CDR1 SNHLY, CDR2 FYNNEI. CDR3 length: 13 amino acids. CDR3: CASSEASYQPQHF. CDR3 bases: TGTGCCAGCAGTGAAGCGTCCTATCAGCCCCAGCATTTT.

This chain uses TRBV5-1 with TRBJ2-7, with D hard to call. The CDR3 sequence is 14 residues long. Deletions cut 5 bases from V and 6 bases from J, with 18 bases between. CDR1 SGHRS and CDR2 YFSETQ come from the germline V gene. The CDR3 bases are TGCGCCAGCAGGACCGTGACTGATTTAGGCGAGCAGTACTTC. It is translated as CASRTVTDLGEQYF.

The chain recombines TRBV25-1 with TRBJ2-1; 7 nucleotides line up with TRBD1. Germline V lookup: CDR1 MGHDK, CDR2 SYGVNS. V dropped 4 bases and J dropped 10; count of bases not matched to a gene: 4. The CDR3 has 12 residues. Written as DNA, the CDR3 is TGTGCCAGCAGTGGGACAGGTCAAGAGCAGTTCTTC. Its protein is CASSGTGQEQFF.

The chain employs TRBV24-1 and TRBJ2-3; D perhaps matches TRBD1 (7 bases). The CDR3 loop spans 15 amino acids. Germline V gene sequence: CDR1 KGHDR, CDR2 SFDVKD. V dropped 4 bases and J dropped 7 bases, with 17 bases sitting between them. CDR3 nucleotide sequence: TGTGCCACCAGTGACTCAGGCAGGGGGGAATATACGCAGTATTTT. Translated, it gives CATSDSGRGEYTQYF.

The table lists this clonotype with many counts. The chain combines TRBV28 with TRBJ2-3, with TRBD2 matching over 8 bases. Germline lookup yields CDR1 MDHEN and CDR2 SYDVKM. V shed 6 bases, J shed 4 bases, and the junction held 9 bases outside the gene matches. The CDR3 has 15 residues. The chain's CDR3 is CASRLGLVRPDTQYF. CDR3 coding DNA: TGTGCCAGCAGGCTGGGACTAGTTCGGCCAGATACGCAGTATTTT. The entire variable domain, with the rest obtained from reference TRBV28 and TRBJ2-3, is as follows: DVKVTQSSRYLVKRTGEKVFLECVQDMDHENMFWYRQDPGLGLRLIYFSYDVKMKEKGDIPEGYSVSREKKERFSLILESASTNQTSMYLCASRLGLVRPDTQYFGPGTRLTVL.